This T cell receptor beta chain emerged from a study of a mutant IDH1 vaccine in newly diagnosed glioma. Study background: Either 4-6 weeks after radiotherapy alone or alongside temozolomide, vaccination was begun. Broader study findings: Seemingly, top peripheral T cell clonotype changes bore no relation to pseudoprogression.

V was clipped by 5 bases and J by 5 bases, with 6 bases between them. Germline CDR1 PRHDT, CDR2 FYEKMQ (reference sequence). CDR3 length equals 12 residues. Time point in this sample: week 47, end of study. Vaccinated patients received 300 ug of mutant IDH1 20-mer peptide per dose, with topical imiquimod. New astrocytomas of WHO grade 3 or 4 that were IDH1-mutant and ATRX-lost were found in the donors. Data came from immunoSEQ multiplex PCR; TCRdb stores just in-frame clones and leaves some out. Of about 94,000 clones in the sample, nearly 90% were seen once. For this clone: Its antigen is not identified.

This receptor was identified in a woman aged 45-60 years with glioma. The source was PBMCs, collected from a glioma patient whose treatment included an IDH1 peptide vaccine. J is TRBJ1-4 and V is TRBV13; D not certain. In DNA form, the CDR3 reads TGTGCCAGCAGCCGGGCGAATGAAAAACTGTTTTTT. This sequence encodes CASSRANEKLFF.